This record covers a single T cell receptor (beta chain). Its antigen is still unknown. No per-base quality is available; no much larger clone lies one base away. There are 15 amino acids in the CDR3, from cysteine to phenylalanine inclusive. Only the CDR3 DNA is retained, 45 bases long and in frame from the first base. CDR1 and CDR2, looked up from the germline V gene, are SGDLS and YYNGEE. V trim: 1 base; J trim: 6 bases; unmatched bases: 4. The data were obtained in a study of blood T cell repertoires in COVID-19 (dated by TCRdb to the early 2020s). In the study overall: Samples covering the acute and convalescent phases of COVID-19 were provided by collaborators in the United States, Italy and Spain. The samples were drawn from two sources: the first 160 participants of the ongoing ImmuneRACE study, and 1,000 to 1,500 subjects contributed by 6 global collaborators. Sample metadata almost always included a de-identified subject ID, COVID-19 status, age in years and sex. A freely available public database, intended as a resource for researchers studying the immune response to SARS-CoV-2, is where the repertoires were released. The material from the prospective study consisted of cDNA or gDNA derived from T cells, B-cell-depleted T cells, or PBMCs. Where available, HLA class I and class II types were taken from metadata supplied by the sample provider and were not determined by assay-based typing. The dataset comprised deeply sampled blood TCRbeta repertoires from subjects exposed to, actively infected with, or recovered from COVID-19. The study at large found these results: Clinical and demographic metadata were provided uncurated, with the amount varying by source and participant.

One collaborating source in Seattle enrolled patients during active infection and followed them longitudinally through the course of disease. Each collaborating institution followed its own protocols to collect whole blood in K2EDTA tubes. For TCRbeta analysis, collaborators shipped samples in one of three forms: frozen whole blood, isolated PBMCs, or DNA extracted from either of those sample types. TCRbeta CDR3 regions were amplified from genomic DNA by means of the immunoSEQ Assay, a bias-controlled multiplex PCR. On the authors' methods: Within the assay, amplification of reference gene primers was used to estimate how many nucleated cells each sample contained. Sequence reads were collapsed and filtered to measure the absolute abundance of every unique TCRbeta CDR3 rearrangement. For each sample, productive Simpson clonality was calculated as the square root of Simpson's diversity index across productive rearrangements. TCRdb obtained this table from immuneACCESS and retained in-frame rearrangements with V and J assigned. These tables miss some clones; where compared with another copy, unresolved V genes account for less than half of the shortfall, and the remainder is unexplained. That table is the source of V, J and clone size, and D and trimming were worked out from the DNA. In all, the sample holds about 160,000 clones, and about 90% of those were seen once. The ten largest clones represent nearly 5% of the sample.

This TCR was sampled from a man aged 25-45 years with COVID-19, enrolled during active disease. Specimen: peripheral blood. The chain couples TRBV9 to TRBJ1-6, with 7 junctional bases fitting TRBD1. The CDR3 is CASSVRDSFNSPLHF. The bases are TGTGCCAGCAGCGTACGGGACAGCTTTAATTCACCCCTCCACTTT.